Listed here are 7 T cell receptor beta chains from one sample, sequenced in a study of Graves' ophthalmopathy and Graves' hyperthyroidism. Amplified material comprised TCR beta CDR3 regions derived from RNA transcripts. An initial RT-PCR round employing HTBI primers preceded a second-round multiplex PCR. TCRdb reprocessed the multiplex PCR reads via MiXCR and lists one record per CDR3 protein. The sample shows about 700,000 distinct CDR3 sequences, approximately 40% of them seen only once. What was sequenced was peripheral blood. The receptors originated from an adult man with Graves' ophthalmopathy.

This clonotype was recorded many times. V usage is TRBV29-1 and J usage is TRBJ2-5; D not resolved. Per germline, CDR1 SQVTM and CDR2 ANQGSEA. This CDR3 contains 13 residues. The ends were cut back, 0 bases at V and 9 bases at J, with 14 bases in the middle. The CDR3 protein is CSVEDVPHGAQYF. Written as DNA, the CDR3 is TGCAGCGTTGAAGATGTGCCCCACGGAGCCCAGTACTTC.

The chain combines TRBV20-1 with TRBJ2-5; TRBD1 aligns across 9 bases. The germline V gene has CDR1 DFQATT and CDR2 SNEGSKA (reference sequence). The CDR3 runs 12 residues. The CDR3 bases are TGCAGCGGAACGACAGGGGGGGAGACCCAGTACTTC. Translated, it gives CSGTTGGETQYF.

This chain joins TRBV7-9 and TRBJ1-2, with TRBD1 identical over 8 bases. Germline CDR1 reads SEHNR; CDR2 reads FQNEAQ (reference sequence). The CDR3 runs 14 residues. The V segment lost 4 bases and the J segment 6 bases; nucleotides outside the gene matches: 7. Written as DNA, the CDR3 is TGTGCCAGCAGCTCCACCCAGGGGGCGAATGGCTACACCTTC. Protein sequence: CASSSTQGANGYTF.

This clonotype appeared many times. The chain is built from TRBV20-1 and TRBJ2-5; D may be TRBD1 or TRBD2 (5 bases each). The V end was cut by 5 bases, the J end by 1 base, with 14 bases between. The CDR3 contains 14 residues. The germline V gene encodes CDR1 DFQATT and CDR2 SNEGSKA (reference sequence). The CDR3 sequence is CSAGPAGTQETQYF. DNA for the CDR3: TGCAGTGCTGGCCCCGCCGGGACCCAAGAGACCCAGTACTTC.

The chain is built from TRBV7-9 and TRBJ1-1; 9 bases fit TRBD1. V lost 3 bases, J lost 12 bases, and 11 bases stayed unmatched. This CDR3 contains 14 residues. Germline V gives CDR1 SEHNR, CDR2 FQNEAQ (reference sequence). Here the CDR3 DNA reads TGTGCCAGCAGCTTGGACGGGACAGGGTCTAAAACTTTCTTT. Translating gives CASSLDGTGSKTFF.

The chain recombines TRBV20-1 with TRBJ2-7, with 9 bases lining up with TRBD1. Looked up from germline, CDR1 is DFQATT and CDR2 is SNEGSKA (reference sequence). The V gene end was trimmed by 5 bases and the J gene end by 3 bases; junction bases not matched to a gene: 5. This CDR3 is 13 amino acids long. This CDR3 reads CSAPPGQGYEQYF. CDR3 in DNA: TGCAGTGCTCCACCGGGACAGGGCTACGAGCAGTACTTC.

A word on this clonotype: Since a much larger clone is just one base distant, this may be a read error. The CDR3 loop reads CAISGKVSYEQYF. CDR3 DNA: TGTGCCATCAGTGGAAAGGTCTCCTACGAGCAGTACTTC. J is TRBJ2-7 and V is TRBV10-3, with unresolved D. This CDR3 contains 13 residues. Trimming removed 4 bases from V and 0 bases from J, with 7 bases in between. CDR1 and CDR2 from the germline V gene are ENHRY and SYGVKD.